This T cell receptor beta chain was retrieved from a study of neurological immune-mediated disorders. TCRdb redid the calling of the 5' RACE reads with MiXCR, one entry per CDR3 protein. The top ten hold roughly 2.9% of the sample, which has 80,000 to 95,000 distinct CDR3 sequences, 3% to 4.5% seen once. CDR1 and CDR2 (germline): SGHDN, FVKESK. This CDR3 is 11 amino acids long. The germline V and J ends were trimmed by 2 bases and 7 bases, with 5 bases remaining between them. Ten or more counts support this clonotype. Sequencing used PBMCs. The chain joins TRBV14 to TRBJ1-2; D gene unclear. This sequence originates from a woman aged 45-60 years with multiple sclerosis. The CDR3: CASSQSIGYTF. CDR3 bases: TGTGCCAGCAGCCAATCAATTGGCTACACCTTC.